Shown below are 14 T cell receptor beta chains from a single sample sequenced in a study of T cells after yellow fever vaccination. TCRdb ran MiXCR on the 5' RACE reads and lists one entry per CDR3 protein. The data show about 170,000 distinct CDR3 sequences, 5.5% to 7.5% seen once. The sample consisted of CD4+ T cells sorted from PBMCs, taken on the day of the first yellow fever vaccination. Receptors were obtained from a young man who received the YFV17D yellow fever vaccine.

This clonotype was counted at least ten times. The chain employs TRBV7-2 and TRBJ1-1; 7 bases align to TRBD1. Germline V CDR1 and CDR2: SGHTA, FQGNSA. The CDR3 spans 14 residues. The ends lost 5 bases at V and 5 bases at J; junction bases unmatched: 8. The CDR3 DNA follows: TGTGCCAGCAGCCCTACAGGGGCGCGGACTGAAGCTTTCTTT. Translation: CASSPTGARTEAFF.

The chain recombines TRBV18 with TRBJ1-3; D perhaps matches TRBD1 (5 bases). Trimming stripped 3 bases from V and 4 bases from J, with 13 bases between. Germline assignment: CDR1 KGHSH and CDR2 LQKENI. The CDR3 contains 15 residues. The CDR3 reads CASSPTRASGNTIYF. The DNA for the CDR3 is TGTGCCAGCTCACCCACCAGGGCCTCCGGAAACACCATATATTTT.

This clonotype has more than one count but fewer than ten. This chain joins TRBV6-2 or TRBV6-3 and TRBJ1-1, with D perhaps TRBD1 (5 bases). Trimming shortened V by 4 bases and J by 1 base, and 13 bases separated the two germline ends. The CDR3 consists of 15 residues. CDR1 is MNHEY and CDR2 is SVGEGT in the germline V gene. The CDR3 DNA sequence: TGTGCCAGCAGTTTCCCGCTGGGACCGAACACTGAAGCTTTCTTT. Translating it yields CASSFPLGPNTEAFF.

Points on this clonotype: At one end, the junction sequence differs from germline, possibly due to a read error. The rearrangement links TRBV7-9 to TRBJ2-1; D is possibly TRBD1 or TRBD2 (5 bases each). This CDR3 region has 16 residues. In germline, CDR1 is SEHNR, CDR2 FQNEAQ (reference sequence). The DNA of the CDR3 is TGTGCCAGCAGCTTTGAGGGACGGAGCTGCTACAATGAACAGTTCTTC. Translating it yields CASSFEGRSCYNEQFF.

This clonotype was observed at least ten times. This chain connects TRBV7-2 to TRBJ1-6, with D tentatively TRBD1 (5 bases). The CDR3 is made up of 15 amino acids. Germline lookup yields CDR1 SGHTA and CDR2 FQGNSA. With 1 base removed from V and 10 bases from J, the gap between germline ends came to 14 bases. The chain's CDR3 is CASSLEAGIISPLHF. DNA for the CDR3: TGTGCCAGCAGCTTAGAGGCAGGGATAATATCACCCCTCCACTTT.

The V gene is TRBV5-4, the J gene TRBJ2-2, with D perhaps TRBD2 (6 bases). Germline-derived CDR1 and CDR2 are SGHNT and YYREEE (reference sequence). This CDR3 region has 14 residues. V gave up 4 bases and J gave up 3 bases, with 10 bases separating them. CDR3 bases: TGTGCCAGCAGCCTAACGGGGGACACCGGGGAGCTGTTTTTT. As protein: CASSLTGDTGELFF.

This clonotype has more than one count but fewer than ten. V and J are TRBV20-1 and TRBJ1-5, with a tentative D call TRBD1 (6 bases). V gave up 4 bases and J gave up 2 bases, with 15 bases separating them. Per the germline V gene, CDR1 is DFQATT and CDR2 is SNEGSKA (reference sequence). The CDR3 is made up of 15 amino acids. Here the CDR3 DNA reads TGCAGTGCTAATGGACAGCTTAATGGCAATCAGCCCCAGCATTTT. As protein: CSANGQLNGNQPQHF.

There are a few counts of this clonotype. The rearrangement joins TRBV12-3 or TRBV12-4 to TRBJ1-5; a possible D gene is TRBD1 (6 bases). The CDR3 loop spans 17 amino acids. The V end lost 2 bases, the J end lost 0 bases, and 14 bases lay between the germline ends. In DNA form, the CDR3 reads TGTGCCAGCAGTTTACGTAAGCCAGGGGCTAGCAATCAGCCCCAGCATTTT. Its translation: CASSLRKPGASNQPQHF.

The V gene is TRBV11-2, the J gene TRBJ2-7; perhaps TRBD1 as D (6 bases). The CDR3 is 13 residues long. Trimming took 5 bases from V and 3 from J, leaving 11 bases between them. Germline-derived CDR1 and CDR2 are SGHAT and FQNNGV. CDR3 coding DNA: TGTGCCAGCAGCCCCGGACAGAACTACGAGCAGTACTTC. This gives the protein CASSPGQNYEQYF. The entire variable domain, with the rest obtained from reference TRBV11-2 and TRBJ2-7, is as follows: EAGVAQSPRYKIIEKRQSVAFWCNPISGHATLYWYQQILGQGPKLLIQFQNNGVVDDSQLPKDRFSAERLKGVDSTLKIQPAKLEDSAVYLCASSPGQNYEQYFGPGTRLTVT.

This clonotype was recorded at least ten times. This chain connects TRBV7-3 to TRBJ2-5; D gene uncertain. The CDR3 length is 14 residues. The V end lost 0 bases, the J end lost 1 base, and 6 bases lay between the germline ends. Looked up from germline, CDR1 is SGHTA and CDR2 is FQGTGA. The CDR3 loop reads CASSLTPGQETQYF. As DNA, the CDR3 is TGTGCCAGCAGCTTAACTCCGGGCCAAGAGACCCAGTACTTC.

This chain joins TRBV18 and TRBJ2-1; TRBD2 matches at 12 bases. CDR1 is KGHSH, CDR2 LQKENI, per germline. V shed 2 bases, J shed 3 bases, and the junction held 2 bases outside the gene matches. This CDR3 is built from 16 residues. The CDR3 loop reads CASSPKLAGGYNEQFF. The CDR3 DNA is TGTGCCAGCTCACCAAAACTAGCGGGGGGCTACAATGAGCAGTTCTTC.

This clonotype was counted at least ten times. This chain links TRBV9 with TRBJ1-1; D might be TRBD1 (6 bases). This CDR3 has 14 residues. Germline V gene data show CDR1 as SGDLS and CDR2 as YYNGEE. Trimming shortened V by 3 bases and J by 5 bases, and 14 bases separated the two germline ends. The chain's CDR3 is CASSATGIGTEAFF. For the CDR3, the DNA is TGTGCCAGCAGCGCAACAGGGATCGGGACTGAAGCTTTCTTT.

A few counts support this clonotype. The V call is TRBV25-1, the J call TRBJ2-3; no definite D call. The CDR3 has 16 residues. The V gene lost 1 base and the J gene lost 0 bases, with 11 bases spanning the gap. Germline-derived CDR1 and CDR2 are MGHDK and SYGVNS. Here the CDR3 DNA reads TGTGCCAGCAGTGAATTCCTTTCCTCTAGCACAGATACGCAGTATTTT. It encodes CASSEFLSSSTDTQYF.

The genes are TRBV5-4 and TRBJ2-1; TRBD1 matches at 11 bases. Trimming at V came to 4 bases and at J to 8 bases, leaving 2 bases not matched to a gene. The germline CDR1 and CDR2 sequences are SGHNT and YYREEE (reference sequence). This CDR3 is built from 13 residues. Written as DNA, the CDR3 is TGTGCCAGCAGCCGGACAGGGGGCCATGAGCAGTTCTTC. Its translation is CASSRTGGHEQFF.